The 19 T cell receptor beta chains reported below all come from one sample, sequenced in a study of blood T cells in healthy people across ages. Next came a second PCR, run for roughly 6 to 11 cycles, which used a sample-barcoded 5' primer along with a J-beta primer mix. Using its own MiXCR run on the 5' RACE reads, TCRdb lists one record per CDR3 protein. The sample lists fewer than 2,000,000 distinct CDR3 sequences, about 31% occurring once. Sequencing was carried out using blood. Receptors were obtained from a woman under 40 in good health.

The genes are TRBV5-1 and TRBJ1-1; D ambiguous. V shed 0 bases and J shed 0 bases, with 12 bases lying between them. Germline CDR1 reads SGHRS; CDR2 reads YFSETQ. The CDR3 is 16 amino acids. CDR3 region: CASSLELGGMNTEAFF. The CDR3 DNA sequence: TGCGCCAGCAGCTTGGAGTTGGGAGGGATGAACACTGAAGCTTTCTTT.

This chain uses TRBV9 with TRBJ2-2; D call uncertain. The CDR3 is made up of 15 amino acids. V lost 4 bases and J lost 2, with 12 bases in between. Germline CDR1 and CDR2: SGDLS and YYNGEE. The CDR3 region has the DNA TGTGCCAGCAGCTCAAGATACCAAAACACCGGGGAGCTGTTTTTT. Residues: CASSSRYQNTGELFF.

This clonotype appeared many times. The chain has TRBV10-2 and TRBJ2-7; tentatively, D is TRBD1 (5 bases). The CDR3 has 13 amino acids. Germline V lookup: CDR1 WSHSY, CDR2 SAAADI. V lost 2 bases and J lost 4, with 9 bases in between. This CDR3 reads CASSEGDRYEQYF. The CDR3 DNA is TGCGCCAGCAGTGAGGGAGACAGATACGAGCAGTACTTC.

The V and J genes are TRBV5-4 and TRBJ2-3, with 7 nucleotides matching TRBD1. The V gene's germline CDR1 is SGHNT and CDR2 YYREEE (reference sequence). The CDR3 is 14 residues long. Trimming took 4 bases from V and 6 from J; bases not matched to a gene: 8. The CDR3: CASSARDSSDTQYF. CDR3 DNA: TGTGCCAGCAGCGCTCGGGACAGTAGCGATACGCAGTATTTT.

This chain connects TRBV6-2 or TRBV6-3 to TRBJ2-7; 14 bases line up with TRBD2. V was pared by 6 bases and J by 5 bases, with 21 bases of the junction left unmatched. The CDR3 covers 20 residues. The germline CDR1 and CDR2 sequences are MNHEY and SVGEGT. The CDR3 coding sequence is TGTGCCAGCAGGATTCGTATGACTAGCGGGAGGGCCCTGTATCTGGACGAGCAGTACTTC. This translates into CASRIRMTSGRALYLDEQYF.

The chain is built from TRBV5-1 and TRBJ2-3; 8 positions agree with TRBD1. In germline, CDR1 is SGHRS, CDR2 YFSETQ. The CDR3 sequence is 15 residues long. Unmatched junction bases numbered 1, after V lost 0 bases and J lost 1 base. The CDR3 is CASSLATGGTDTQYF. The CDR3 DNA follows: TGCGCCAGCAGCTTGGCGACAGGGGGCACAGATACGCAGTATTTT.

The V gene is TRBV6-1, the J gene TRBJ1-1; no clear D gene. V dropped 2 bases and J dropped 0 bases, with 7 bases sitting between them. CDR1 and CDR2 (germline): MNHNS, SASEGT. The CDR3 consists of 14 residues. The CDR3 here is CASSERQVNTEAFF. DNA for the CDR3: TGTGCCAGCAGTGAACGGCAGGTGAACACTGAAGCTTTCTTT.

The chain is built from TRBV20-1 and TRBJ2-5; D is perhaps TRBD2 (6 bases). The CDR3 runs 13 residues. The V end lost 7 bases, the J end lost 5 bases, and 17 bases lay between the germline ends. From germline, CDR1 is DFQATT and CDR2 SNEGSKA (reference sequence). CDR3 protein: CSGRGMELETQYF. Here the CDR3 DNA reads TGCAGTGGGAGGGGAATGGAATTGGAGACCCAGTACTTC.

The table lists this clonotype with a few counts. The rearrangement joins TRBV27 to TRBJ2-7; tentatively, D is TRBD1 (5 bases). CDR1 is MNHEY and CDR2 is SMNVEV in the germline V gene (reference sequence). Deletions cut 3 bases from V and 5 bases from J, with 11 bases between. The CDR3 spans 13 residues. The CDR3 DNA is TGTGCCAGCAGTTTGTCAAGGGGCCACGAGCAGTACTTC. Translation: CASSLSRGHEQYF.

The gene calls are TRBV20-1 and TRBJ1-6; D perhaps matches TRBD1 (6 bases). The germline CDR1 and CDR2 sequences are DFQATT and SNEGSKA (reference sequence). Trimming cost V 7 bases and J 7 bases, with 17 bases left between them. The CDR3 is 14 residues long. The CDR3 is CSVKRGGRNSPLHF. The CDR3, as DNA: TGCAGTGTCAAACGCGGGGGCAGGAATTCACCCCTCCACTTT.

The chain uses TRBV3-1 and TRBJ2-3; D not resolved. Germline V CDR1 and CDR2: LGHDT, YNNKEL (reference sequence). The CDR3 has 13 residues. V was clipped by 0 bases and J by 6 bases, with 7 bases between them. The CDR3 nucleotides read TGTGCCAGCAGCCAAGAGGGGATGGATACGCAGTATTTT. Encoded protein: CASSQEGMDTQYF.

This rearrangement joins TRBV6-1 to TRBJ2-7, with D hard to call. CDR1 is MNHNS and CDR2 is SASEGT in the germline V gene. The V gene lost 5 bases and the J gene lost 3 bases, with 14 bases spanning the gap. The CDR3 runs to 14 residues. This CDR3 is CASSPFSRSYEQYF. CDR3 nucleotide sequence: TGTGCCAGCAGTCCGTTTAGCCGAAGCTACGAGCAGTACTTC.

This clonotype was counted a few times. This rearrangement joins TRBV6-2 or TRBV6-3 to TRBJ2-1, with D unclear. CDR1 MNHEY and CDR2 SVGEGT come from the germline V gene. This CDR3 is built from 20 residues. Trimming shortened V by 7 bases and J by 0 bases, and 28 bases separated the two germline ends. The CDR3, as DNA: TGTGCCAGCAACAGACCCTCCGGACCCCACTCCGTAAGCTCCTACAATGAGCAGTTCTTC. Protein product: CASNRPSGPHSVSSYNEQFF.

Points on this clonotype: A junction end diverges from the germline sequence, so it may reflect a read error. The chain uses TRBV20-1 and TRBJ2-3, with TRBD2 matching over 13 bases. In germline, CDR1 is DFQATT, CDR2 SNEGSKA (reference sequence). The CDR3 totals 18 residues. DNA for the CDR3: TGCAGTGCTATCCCGGGACTAGCGGGGTTCTTCGGCACATATACGCAGTATTTT. This sequence encodes CSAIPGLAGFFGTYTQYF.

This clonotype was recorded a few times. V usage is TRBV29-1 and J usage is TRBJ2-2; 8 bases are a match to TRBD1. From germline, CDR1 is SQVTM and CDR2 ANQGSEA. The length of the CDR3 is 16 residues. The CDR3 sequence is CSAGQGESRTAGELFF. As DNA, the CDR3 is TGCAGTGCCGGACAGGGAGAAAGTCGTACCGCCGGGGAGCTGTTTTTT.

This clonotype has a count of ten or more. The rearrangement joins TRBV29-1 to TRBJ2-3; D remains ambiguous. The CDR3 sequence is 13 residues long. V dropped 2 bases and J dropped 0 bases, with 6 bases sitting between them. Germline V gene lookup returns CDR1 SQVTM and CDR2 ANQGSEA. The CDR3 sequence: CSVESTSTDTQYF. CDR3 bases: TGCAGCGTTGAATCGACTAGCACAGATACGCAGTATTTT.

J is TRBJ2-5 and V is TRBV7-8; TRBD1 aligns across 10 bases. From germline, CDR1 is SGHVS and CDR2 FQNEAQ. Trimming removed 4 bases from V and 11 bases from J; junction bases left unmatched: 13. The CDR3 has 15 residues. The CDR3 sequence: CASSYSGTGVYEQYF. The CDR3 DNA is TGTGCCAGCAGCTATTCTGGGACAGGGGTCTACGAACAGTACTTC. The full variable domain, completed using reference TRBV7-8 and TRBJ2-5, is GAGVSQSPRYKVAKRGQDVALRCDPISGHVSLFWYQQALGQGPEFLTYFQNEAQLDKSGLPSDRFFAERPEGSVSTLKIQRTQQEDSAVYLCASSYSGTGVYEQYFGPGTRLLVL.

The chain links TRBV20-1 to TRBJ2-2, with 7 bases lining up with TRBD2. This CDR3 spans 16 amino acids. The V segment lost 0 bases and the J segment 3 bases; nucleotides outside the gene matches: 7. Per germline, CDR1 DFQATT and CDR2 SNEGSKA (reference sequence). The DNA for the CDR3 is TGCAGTGCTAGAGAAATGAAGCGGGGCTACACCGGGGAGCTGTTTTTT. It encodes CSAREMKRGYTGELFF.

Turning to this clonotype: A much larger clone sits a single nucleotide away, making a read error possible. The rearrangement links TRBV5-5 to TRBJ2-1, with D hard to call. V shed 0 bases and J shed 4 bases, with 11 bases lying between them. Germline assignment: CDR1 SGHKS and CDR2 YYEKEE (reference sequence). This CDR3 comprises 15 residues. The DNA of the CDR3 is TGTGCCAGCAGCTTGGAGCTAACGTCGTACAATGAGCAGTTCTTC. Its protein is CASSLELTSYNEQFF.